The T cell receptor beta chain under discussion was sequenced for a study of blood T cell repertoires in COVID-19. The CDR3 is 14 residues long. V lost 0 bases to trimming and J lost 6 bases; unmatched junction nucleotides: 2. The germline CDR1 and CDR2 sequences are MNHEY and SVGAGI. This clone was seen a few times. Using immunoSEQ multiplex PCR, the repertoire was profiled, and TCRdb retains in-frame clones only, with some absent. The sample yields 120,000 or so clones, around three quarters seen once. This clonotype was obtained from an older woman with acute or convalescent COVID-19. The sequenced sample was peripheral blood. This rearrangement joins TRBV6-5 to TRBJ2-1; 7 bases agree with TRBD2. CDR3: CASSYSSGGNEQFF. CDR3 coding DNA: TGTGCCAGCAGTTACTCTTCGGGGGGCAATGAGCAGTTCTTC.